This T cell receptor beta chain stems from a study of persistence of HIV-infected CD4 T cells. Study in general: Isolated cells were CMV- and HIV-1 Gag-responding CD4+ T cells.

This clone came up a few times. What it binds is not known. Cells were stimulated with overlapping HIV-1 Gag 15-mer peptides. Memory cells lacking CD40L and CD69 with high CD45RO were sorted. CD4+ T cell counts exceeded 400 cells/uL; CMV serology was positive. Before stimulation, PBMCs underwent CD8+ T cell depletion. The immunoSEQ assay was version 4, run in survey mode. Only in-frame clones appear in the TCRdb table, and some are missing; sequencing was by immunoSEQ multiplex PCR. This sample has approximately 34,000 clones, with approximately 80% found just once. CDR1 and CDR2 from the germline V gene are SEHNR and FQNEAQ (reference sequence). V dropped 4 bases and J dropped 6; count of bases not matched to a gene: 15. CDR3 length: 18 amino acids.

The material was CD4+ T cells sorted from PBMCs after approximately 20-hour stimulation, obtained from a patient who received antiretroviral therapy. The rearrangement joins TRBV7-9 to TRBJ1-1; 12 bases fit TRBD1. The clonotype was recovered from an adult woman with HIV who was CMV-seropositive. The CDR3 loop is CASSSQPGQGAGWPEAFF. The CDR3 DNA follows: TGTGCCAGCAGCTCGCAACCGGGACAGGGGGCTGGTTGGCCTGAAGCTTTCTTT.